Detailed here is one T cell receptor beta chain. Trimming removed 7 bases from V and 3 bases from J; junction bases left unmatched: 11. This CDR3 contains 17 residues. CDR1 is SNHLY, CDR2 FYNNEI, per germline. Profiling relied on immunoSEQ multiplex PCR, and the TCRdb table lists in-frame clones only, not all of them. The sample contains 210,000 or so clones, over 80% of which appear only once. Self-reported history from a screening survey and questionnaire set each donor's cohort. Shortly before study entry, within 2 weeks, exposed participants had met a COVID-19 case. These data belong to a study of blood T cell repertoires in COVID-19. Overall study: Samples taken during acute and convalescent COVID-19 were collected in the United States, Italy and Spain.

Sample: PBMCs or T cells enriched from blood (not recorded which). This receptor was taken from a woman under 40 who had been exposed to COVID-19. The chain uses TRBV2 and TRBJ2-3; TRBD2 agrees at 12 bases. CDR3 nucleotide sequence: TGTGCCAGCAAGCGACTAGCGGGAGTTTTTTCGACAGATACGCAGTATTTT. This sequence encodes CASKRLAGVFSTDTQYF.